One T cell receptor (beta chain) is described in this entry. The antigen remains undetermined. Through Arm-PCR of CDR3 regions and iRepertoire HTBI primers, TCR beta libraries were built. In TCRdb, the multiplex PCR reads were re-called with MiXCR into one record per CDR3 protein. The sample lists about 290,000 distinct CDR3 sequences, under 25% occurring once. Time point in this sample: persistent/refractory GD, antithyroid drugs over 5 years with positive TRAb. With RNA extracted from PBMCs as input, the TCR library was made. EDTA tubes collected 7.5 to 9.5 milliliters of peripheral blood. The data were obtained in a study of regulatory T cells in long-lasting Graves disease. This CDR3 comprises 15 residues. V was clipped by 3 bases and J by 5 bases; unmatched bases: 13. Germline CDR1 is DFQATT and CDR2 is SNEGSKA (reference sequence). Study-wide results and caveats: Patients with persistent Graves' had lower TCR diversity than newly diagnosed patients.

This sequence joins TRBV20-1 and TRBJ2-7; the match to TRBD1 covers 7 bases. The sample here was peripheral blood mononuclear cells (PBMCs), taken when the disease was refractory, from a patient treated with antithyroid drugs. The origin of this receptor is a female donor with Graves disease. The CDR3 is CSARSGSGGRHEQYF. DNA of the CDR3: TGCAGTGCTAGGTCAGGGTCAGGGGGTCGGCACGAGCAGTACTTC.